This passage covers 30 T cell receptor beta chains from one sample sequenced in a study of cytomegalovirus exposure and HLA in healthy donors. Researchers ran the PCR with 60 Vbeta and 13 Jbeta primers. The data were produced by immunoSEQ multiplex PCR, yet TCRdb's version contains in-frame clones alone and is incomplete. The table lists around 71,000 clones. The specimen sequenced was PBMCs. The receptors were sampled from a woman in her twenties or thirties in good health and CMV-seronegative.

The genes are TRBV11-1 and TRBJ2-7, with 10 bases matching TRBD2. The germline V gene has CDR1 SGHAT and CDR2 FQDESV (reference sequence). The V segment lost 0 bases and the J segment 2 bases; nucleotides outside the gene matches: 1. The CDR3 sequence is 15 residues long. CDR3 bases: TGTGCCAGCAGCTTAGCCAGCGGGGGGGCCTACGAGCAGTACTTC. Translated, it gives CASSLASGGAYEQYF.

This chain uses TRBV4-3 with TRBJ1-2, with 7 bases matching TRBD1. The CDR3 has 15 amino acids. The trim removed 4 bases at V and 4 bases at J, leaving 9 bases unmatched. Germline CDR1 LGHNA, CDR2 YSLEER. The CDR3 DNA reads TGCGCCAGCAGCCCTGATAGGGGGCGCGTCTATGGCTACACCTTC. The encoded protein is CASSPDRGRVYGYTF.

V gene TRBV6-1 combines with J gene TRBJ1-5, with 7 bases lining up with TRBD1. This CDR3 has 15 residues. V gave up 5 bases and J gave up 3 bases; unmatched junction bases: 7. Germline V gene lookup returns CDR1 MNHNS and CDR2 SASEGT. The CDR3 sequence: CASSLTGVPNQPQHF. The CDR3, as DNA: TGTGCCAGCAGTCTTACAGGGGTCCCCAATCAGCCCCAGCATTTT.

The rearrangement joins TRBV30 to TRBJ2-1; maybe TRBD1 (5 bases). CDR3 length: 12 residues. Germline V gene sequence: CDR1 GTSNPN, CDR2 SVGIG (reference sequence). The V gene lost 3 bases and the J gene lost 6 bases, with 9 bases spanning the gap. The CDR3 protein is CAWSYTGNEQFF. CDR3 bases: TGTGCCTGGAGCTATACAGGCAATGAGCAGTTCTTC.

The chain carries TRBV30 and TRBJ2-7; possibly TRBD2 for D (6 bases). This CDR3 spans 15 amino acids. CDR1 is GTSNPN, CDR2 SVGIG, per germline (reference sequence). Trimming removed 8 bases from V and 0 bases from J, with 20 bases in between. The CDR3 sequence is CAGGIPGTGSYEQYF. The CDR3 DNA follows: TGTGCCGGGGGGATCCCCGGGACTGGCTCCTACGAGCAGTACTTC.

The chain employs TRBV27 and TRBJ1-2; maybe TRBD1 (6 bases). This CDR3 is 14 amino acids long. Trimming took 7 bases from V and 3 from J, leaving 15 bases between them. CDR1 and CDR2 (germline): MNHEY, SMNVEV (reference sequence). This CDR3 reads CASTHRASDYGYTF. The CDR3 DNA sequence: TGTGCCAGCACCCACAGGGCATCCGACTATGGCTACACCTTC.

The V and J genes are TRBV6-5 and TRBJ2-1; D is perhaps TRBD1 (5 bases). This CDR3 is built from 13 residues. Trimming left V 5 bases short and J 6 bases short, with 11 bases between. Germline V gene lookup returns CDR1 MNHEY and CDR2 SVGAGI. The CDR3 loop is CASSNFGANEQFF. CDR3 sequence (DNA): TGTGCCAGCAGTAACTTTGGGGCCAATGAGCAGTTCTTC.

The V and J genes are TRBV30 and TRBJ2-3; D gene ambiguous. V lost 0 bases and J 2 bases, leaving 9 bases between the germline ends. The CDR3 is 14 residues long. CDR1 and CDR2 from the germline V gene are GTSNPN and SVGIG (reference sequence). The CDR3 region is CAWSVSLATDTQYF. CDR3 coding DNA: TGTGCCTGGAGTGTCTCTTTAGCCACAGATACGCAGTATTTT. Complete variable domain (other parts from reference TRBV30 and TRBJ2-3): SQTIHQWPATLVQPVGSPLSLECTVEGTSNPNLYWYRQAAGRGLQLLFYSVGIGQISSEVPQNLSASRPQDRQFILSSKKLLLSDSGFYLCAWSVSLATDTQYFGPGTRLTVL.

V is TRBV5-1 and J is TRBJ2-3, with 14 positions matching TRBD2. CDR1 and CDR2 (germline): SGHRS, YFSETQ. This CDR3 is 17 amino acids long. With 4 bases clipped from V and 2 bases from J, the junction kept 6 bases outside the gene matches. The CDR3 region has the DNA TGCGCCAGCAGCACTCGGGGACTAGCGGGGGCCACAGATACGCAGTATTTT. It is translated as CASSTRGLAGATDTQYF.

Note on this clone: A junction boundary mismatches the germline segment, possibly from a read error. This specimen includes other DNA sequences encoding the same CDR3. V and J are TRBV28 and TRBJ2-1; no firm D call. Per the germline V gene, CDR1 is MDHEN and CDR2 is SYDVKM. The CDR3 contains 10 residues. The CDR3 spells CASRSDEQFF. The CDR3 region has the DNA TGTGCAAGCAGGAGTGATGAGCAGTTCTTC. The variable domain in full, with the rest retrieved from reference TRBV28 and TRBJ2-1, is DVKVTQSSRYLVKRTGEKVFLECVQDMDHENMFWYRQDPGLGLRLIYFSYDVKMKEKGDIPEGYSVSREKKERFSLILESASTNQTSMYLCASRSDEQFFGPGTRLTVL.

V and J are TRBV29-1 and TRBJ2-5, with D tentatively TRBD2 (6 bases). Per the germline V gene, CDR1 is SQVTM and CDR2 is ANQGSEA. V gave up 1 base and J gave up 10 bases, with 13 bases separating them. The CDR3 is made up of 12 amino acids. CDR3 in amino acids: CSVEVAAGFQYF. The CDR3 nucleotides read TGCAGCGTTGAAGTAGCGGCTGGTTTCCAGTACTTC.

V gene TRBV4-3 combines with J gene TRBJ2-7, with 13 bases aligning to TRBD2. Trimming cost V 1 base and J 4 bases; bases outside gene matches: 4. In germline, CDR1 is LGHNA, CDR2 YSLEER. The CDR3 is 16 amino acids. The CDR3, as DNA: TGCGCCAGCAGCCAAGGGACTAGCGGGGGAGGGTACGAGCAGTACTTC. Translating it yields CASSQGTSGGGYEQYF.

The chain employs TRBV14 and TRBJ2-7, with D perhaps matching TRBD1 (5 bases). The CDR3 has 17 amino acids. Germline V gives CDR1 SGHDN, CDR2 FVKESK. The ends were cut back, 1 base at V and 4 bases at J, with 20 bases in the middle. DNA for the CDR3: TGTGCCAGCAGCCAAGGAAGGACACCGATAATTAGATACGAGCAGTACTTC. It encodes CASSQGRTPIIRYEQYF.

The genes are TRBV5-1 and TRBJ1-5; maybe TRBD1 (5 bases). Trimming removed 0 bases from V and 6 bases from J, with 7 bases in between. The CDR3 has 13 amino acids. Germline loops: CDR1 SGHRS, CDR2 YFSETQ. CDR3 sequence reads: CASSLGGRQPQHF. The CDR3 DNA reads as TGCGCCAGCAGCTTGGGGGGCCGTCAGCCCCAGCATTTT.

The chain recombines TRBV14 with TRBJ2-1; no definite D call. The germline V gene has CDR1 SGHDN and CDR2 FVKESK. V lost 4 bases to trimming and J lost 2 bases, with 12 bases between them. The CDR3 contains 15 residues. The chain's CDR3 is CASSLRGEPYNEQFF. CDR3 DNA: TGTGCCAGCAGCCTTCGTGGAGAACCCTACAATGAGCAGTTCTTC. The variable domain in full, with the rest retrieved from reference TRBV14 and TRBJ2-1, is EAGVTQFPSHSVIEKGQTVTLRCDPISGHDNLYWYRRVMGKEIKFLLHFVKESKQDESGMPNNRFLAERTGGTYSTLKVQPAELEDSGVYFCASSLRGEPYNEQFFGPGTRLTVL.

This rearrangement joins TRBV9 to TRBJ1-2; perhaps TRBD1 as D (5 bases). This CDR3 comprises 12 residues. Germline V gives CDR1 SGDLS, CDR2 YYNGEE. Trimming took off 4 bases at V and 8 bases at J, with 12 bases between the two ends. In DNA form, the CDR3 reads TGTGCCAGCAGCCCGGGGGTGGGAGGCTACACCTTC. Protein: CASSPGVGGYTF.

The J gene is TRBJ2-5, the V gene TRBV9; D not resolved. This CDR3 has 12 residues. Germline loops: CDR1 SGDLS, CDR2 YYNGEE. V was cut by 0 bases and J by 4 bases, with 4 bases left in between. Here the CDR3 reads CASSVGGETQYF. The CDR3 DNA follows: TGTGCCAGCAGCGTAGGCGGAGAGACCCAGTACTTC.

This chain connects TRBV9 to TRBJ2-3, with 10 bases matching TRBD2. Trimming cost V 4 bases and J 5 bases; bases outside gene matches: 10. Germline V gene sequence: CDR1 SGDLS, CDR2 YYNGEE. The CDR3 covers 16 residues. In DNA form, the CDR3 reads TGTGCCAGCAGCACCGGGTGGGGACTAGCGATAGATACGCAGTATTTT. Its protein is CASSTGWGLAIDTQYF.

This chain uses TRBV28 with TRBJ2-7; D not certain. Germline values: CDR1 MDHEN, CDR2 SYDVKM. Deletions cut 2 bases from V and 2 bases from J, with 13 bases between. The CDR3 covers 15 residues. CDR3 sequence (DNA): TGTGCCAGCAGTTTAGGTCGAGCACCGACCTACGAGCAGTACTTC. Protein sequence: CASSLGRAPTYEQYF.

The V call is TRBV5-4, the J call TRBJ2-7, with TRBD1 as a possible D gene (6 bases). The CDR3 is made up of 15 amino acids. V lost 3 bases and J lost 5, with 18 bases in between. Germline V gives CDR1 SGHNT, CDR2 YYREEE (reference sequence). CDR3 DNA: TGTGCCAGCAGCTCCTTGGGGGCAGGGGAGAACGAGCAGTACTTC. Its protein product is CASSSLGAGENEQYF.

The CDR3 region is CASSGGGLAGKASYNEQFF. CDR3 nucleotides: TGTGCCAGCAGCGGGGGCGGGCTAGCGGGGAAGGCTTCCTACAATGAGCAGTTCTTC. The chain recombines TRBV5-4 with TRBJ2-1; 9 nucleotides match TRBD2. V lost 4 bases and J lost 1; bases outside the gene matches: 15. The CDR3 spans 19 residues. Germline V gene data show CDR1 as SGHNT and CDR2 as YYREEE (reference sequence).

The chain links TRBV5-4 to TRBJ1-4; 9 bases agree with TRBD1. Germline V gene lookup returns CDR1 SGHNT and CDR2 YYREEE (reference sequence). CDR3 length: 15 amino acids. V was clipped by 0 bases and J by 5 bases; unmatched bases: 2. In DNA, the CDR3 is TGTGCCAGCAGCTTGGGCGGGACAGGGAATGAAAAACTGTTTTTT. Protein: CASSLGGTGNEKLFF.

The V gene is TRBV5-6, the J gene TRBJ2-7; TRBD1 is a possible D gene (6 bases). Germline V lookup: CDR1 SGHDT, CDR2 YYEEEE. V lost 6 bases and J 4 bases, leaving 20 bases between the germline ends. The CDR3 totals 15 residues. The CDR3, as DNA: TGTGCCAGCACCTTCAGACAGGTCGGGGTTTACGAGCAGTACTTC. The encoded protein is CASTFRQVGVYEQYF.

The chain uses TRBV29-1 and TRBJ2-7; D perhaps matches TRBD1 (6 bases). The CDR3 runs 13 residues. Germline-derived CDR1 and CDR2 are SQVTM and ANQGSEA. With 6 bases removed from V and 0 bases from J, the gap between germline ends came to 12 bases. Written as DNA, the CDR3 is TGCAGCGTCGGGACACCTAGCTCCTACGAGCAGTACTTC. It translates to CSVGTPSSYEQYF.

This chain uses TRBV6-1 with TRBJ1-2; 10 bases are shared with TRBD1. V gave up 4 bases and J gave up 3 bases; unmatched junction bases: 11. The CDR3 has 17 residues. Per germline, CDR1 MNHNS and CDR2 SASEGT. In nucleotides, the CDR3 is TGTGCCAGCAGTGGGGGCGTGACGGGACAGGGGCACTATGGCTACACCTTC. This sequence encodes CASSGGVTGQGHYGYTF.

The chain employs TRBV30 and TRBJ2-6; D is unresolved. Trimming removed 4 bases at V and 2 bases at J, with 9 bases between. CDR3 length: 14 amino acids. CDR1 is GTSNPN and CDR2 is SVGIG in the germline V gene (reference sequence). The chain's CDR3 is CAWTSVAGANVLTF. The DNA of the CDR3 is TGTGCCTGGACCTCGGTTGCTGGGGCCAACGTCCTGACTTTC.

CDR3 nucleotide sequence: TGTGCCTGGAGTATAGCGGGGGGTCAGGATACGCAGTATTTT. This translates into CAWSIAGGQDTQYF. The J gene is TRBJ2-3, the V gene TRBV30, with TRBD2 matching 10 bases. Germline V lookup: CDR1 GTSNPN, CDR2 SVGIG (reference sequence). The V and J ends lost 2 bases and 6 bases, in that order; junction bases with no gene match: 5. The CDR3 runs to 14 residues.

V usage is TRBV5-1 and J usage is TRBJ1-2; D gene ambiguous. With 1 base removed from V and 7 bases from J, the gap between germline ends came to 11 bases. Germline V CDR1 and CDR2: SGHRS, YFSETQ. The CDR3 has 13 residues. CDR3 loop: CASSLTASSGYTF. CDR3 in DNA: TGCGCCAGCAGCTTGACCGCGAGTAGTGGCTACACCTTC. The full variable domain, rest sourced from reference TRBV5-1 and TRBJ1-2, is KAGVTQTPRYLIKTRGQQVTLSCSPISGHRSVSWYQQTPGQGLQFLFEYFSETQRNKGNFPGRFSGRQFSNSRSEMNVSTLELGDSALYLCASSLTASSGYTFGSGTRLTVV.

DNA for the CDR3: TGTGCCAGCAGCGTAGTAGGAGTCAGGGGCAGTGAAGCTTTCTTT. Protein product: CASSVVGVRGSEAFF. The chain employs TRBV9 and TRBJ1-1, with D possibly being TRBD1 (6 bases). From germline, CDR1 is SGDLS and CDR2 YYNGEE. V was pared by 0 bases and J by 7 bases, with 16 bases between. The CDR3 has 15 residues.

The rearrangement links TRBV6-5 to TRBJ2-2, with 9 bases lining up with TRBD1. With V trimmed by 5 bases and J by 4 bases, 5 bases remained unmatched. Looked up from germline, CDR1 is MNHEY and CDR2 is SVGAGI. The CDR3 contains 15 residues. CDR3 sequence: CASSPDRGGTGELFF. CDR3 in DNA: TGTGCCAGCAGTCCGGACAGGGGAGGCACCGGGGAGCTGTTTTTT.